The 21 T cell receptor beta chains given below trace back to one sample, sequenced in a study of blood T cell repertoires in COVID-19. Assay: immunoSEQ multiplex PCR; the TCRdb copy retains only in-frame clones and omits some. The top ten hold 4% to 4.5% of the sample, which has around 100,000 clones, about 90% seen once. The sample was peripheral blood. Source of these receptors: a man younger than 35 with acute or convalescent COVID-19.

The V and J genes are TRBV9 and TRBJ1-2; 9 nucleotides agree with TRBD1. CDR3 length: 12 residues. The V gene's germline CDR1 is SGDLS and CDR2 YYNGEE. V trimming: 5 bases; J trimming: 8 bases; junction bases outside the gene matches: 4. CDR3 DNA: TGTGCCAGCAGGGACAGGGGTTGGGGCTACACCTTC. Its protein is CASRDRGWGYTF.

This clone turned up a few times. This chain uses TRBV21-1 with TRBJ2-5; the table's D gene call, TRBD2, was not cross checked with the DNA. TRBV21-1 is a pseudogene. The CDR3 loop spans 13 amino acids. The CDR3 loop is CASSRLAEETQYF. The CDR3 nucleotides are TGTGCCAGCAGCAGACTAGCGGAAGAGACCCAGTACTTC.

The gene calls are TRBV6-1 and TRBJ2-7, with 12 bases identical to TRBD2. The junction had 3 bases not matched to a gene; V was cut back by 2 bases and J by 7 bases. CDR1 and CDR2 (germline): MNHNS, SASEGT. There are 14 residues in the CDR3. CDR3 loop: CASSELAGGGEQYF. The CDR3 region has the DNA TGTGCCAGCAGTGAACTAGCGGGAGGGGGGGAGCAGTACTTC.

The chain employs TRBV19 and TRBJ1-1, with D uncertain. This CDR3 comprises 13 residues. The V and J ends lost 8 bases and 0 bases respectively, with 10 bases between them. CDR1 is LNHDA and CDR2 is SQIVND in the germline V gene (reference sequence). Written as DNA, the CDR3 is TGTGCCAGTCAAAGGACTTTGAACACTGAAGCTTTCTTT. It codes for CASQRTLNTEAFF.

This chain joins TRBV15 and TRBJ1-6; D unresolved. In germline, CDR1 is LNHNV, CDR2 YYDKDF (reference sequence). The CDR3 spans 16 residues. The V gene lost 0 bases and the J gene lost 5 bases, with 11 bases spanning the gap. Here the CDR3 DNA reads TGTGCCACCAGCAGAGATTGGTGGCAGAATAATTCACCCCTCCACTTT. As protein: CATSRDWWQNNSPLHF.

This clone has more than one count but fewer than ten. Here the CDR3 DNA reads TGTGCCACCAGTCGTCGAACGGGGGACTCCTACAATGAGCAGTTCTTC. This codes for CATSRRTGDSYNEQFF. This chain uses TRBV24-1 with TRBJ2-1; D possibly corresponds to TRBD2 (6 bases). Germline V CDR1 and CDR2: KGHDR, SFDVKD. CDR3 length: 16 residues. V was cut by 6 bases and J by 0 bases, with 14 bases left in between.

This chain joins TRBV27 and TRBJ1-2; 10 bases agree with TRBD1. J was trimmed by 8 bases and V by 5 bases; bases with no gene match: 8. Per the germline V gene, CDR1 is MNHEY and CDR2 is SMNVEV (reference sequence). The CDR3 is 14 amino acids. The CDR3 coding sequence is TGTGCCAGCAGTCCAAGTTGGACAGGGGGAGGCTACACCTTC. The encoded protein is CASSPSWTGGGYTF.

The chain carries TRBV18 and TRBJ2-7; D perhaps matches TRBD2 (6 bases). CDR3 size: 14 residues. Trimming pared 6 bases from V and 5 bases from J, leaving 17 bases between. Germline V lookup: CDR1 KGHSH, CDR2 LQKENI. Here the CDR3 reads CASSTGTEIDEQYF. Here the CDR3 DNA reads TGTGCCAGCTCCACCGGGACTGAAATAGACGAGCAGTACTTC.

V usage is TRBV19 and J usage is TRBJ2-2; possible D gene TRBD1, 5 bases. The CDR3 is made up of 16 amino acids. The ends were cut back, 6 bases at V and 4 bases at J, with 18 bases in the middle. From germline, CDR1 is LNHDA and CDR2 SQIVND (reference sequence). As DNA, the CDR3 is TGTGCCAGTAGGTCCCGCGTGGTAGGGGTCACCGGGGAGCTGTTTTTT. Its protein product is CASRSRVVGVTGELFF. Drawing the rest from reference TRBV19 and TRBJ2-2, the complete variable domain is DGGITQSPKYLFRKEGQNVTLSCEQNLNHDAMYWYRQDPGQGLRLIYYSQIVNDFQKGDIAEGYSVSREKKESFPLTVTSAQKNPTAFYLCASRSRVVGVTGELFFGEGSRLTVL.

The V call is TRBV5-1, the J call TRBJ1-6; 7 positions agree with TRBD1. V dropped 0 bases and J dropped 0; count of bases not matched to a gene: 9. The CDR3 is 19 residues long. Germline CDR1 SGHRS, CDR2 YFSETQ. The DNA for the CDR3 is TGCGCCAGCAGCTTGGAAGGACAGGCCTCGAGCTCCTATAATTCACCCCTCCACTTT. Its translation is CASSLEGQASSSYNSPLHF. Full variable domain (remainder filled in from reference TRBV5-1 and TRBJ1-6): KAGVTQTPRYLIKTRGQQVTLSCSPISGHRSVSWYQQTPGQGLQFLFEYFSETQRNKGNFPGRFSGRQFSNSRSEMNVSTLELGDSALYLCASSLEGQASSSYNSPLHFGNGTRLTVT.

V usage is TRBV5-6 and J usage is TRBJ1-2; TRBD1 matches 12 bases. V lost 4 bases, J lost 8 bases, and 9 bases stayed unmatched. Germline V gene lookup returns CDR1 SGHDT and CDR2 YYEEEE. This CDR3 spans 15 amino acids. The CDR3: CASSRDRGRSSGYTF. The CDR3 DNA reads TGTGCCAGCAGCAGGGACAGGGGGCGATCAAGCGGCTACACCTTC.

This chain joins TRBV7-7 and TRBJ1-2, with D tentatively TRBD1 (5 bases). CDR3 size: 17 residues. Germline V gene sequence: CDR1 SSHAT, CDR2 FNYEAQ (reference sequence). Trimming shortened V by 5 bases and J by 2 bases, and 21 bases separated the two germline ends. Written as DNA, the CDR3 is TGTGCCAGCAGCCCCACGACGGGGGTAGTCCACAACTATGGCTACACCTTC. This sequence encodes CASSPTTGVVHNYGYTF.

This sequence joins TRBV7-9 and TRBJ1-1; maybe TRBD1 (6 bases). The germline gives CDR1 SEHNR, CDR2 FQNEAQ (reference sequence). The CDR3 totals 15 residues. V shed 5 bases and J shed 7 bases, with 20 bases lying between them. CDR3 coding DNA: TGTGCCAGCAGCCCCATGTCGACAGGAGGAGGTGAAGCTTTCTTT. This sequence encodes CASSPMSTGGGEAFF. The full variable domain, with the rest looked up from reference TRBV7-9 and TRBJ1-1, is DTGVSQNPRHKITKRGQNVTFRCDPISEHNRLYWYRQTLGQGPEFLTYFQNEAQLEKSRLLSDRFSAERPKGSFSTLEIQRTEQGDSAMYLCASSPMSTGGGEAFFGQGTRLTVV.

V and J are TRBV18 and TRBJ1-1; D might be TRBD1 (6 bases). The length of the CDR3 is 14 residues. Looked up from germline, CDR1 is KGHSH and CDR2 is LQKENI. The V and J ends lost 4 bases and 4 bases respectively, with 13 bases between them. The CDR3 is CASSLYRDPTEAFF. The CDR3, as DNA: TGTGCCAGCTCACTGTACAGGGATCCCACTGAAGCTTTCTTT.

The V call is TRBV19, the J call TRBJ2-1; TRBD2 aligns across 7 bases. CDR3 size: 16 residues. J was trimmed by 0 bases and V by 7 bases; bases with no gene match: 9. From germline, CDR1 is LNHDA and CDR2 SQIVND (reference sequence). Here the CDR3 DNA reads TGTGCCAGTACCTTATCTAGCGGACCCTCCTACAATGAGCAGTTCTTC. Translation gives CASTLSSGPSYNEQFF.

The chain couples TRBV6-5 to TRBJ1-2, with D hard to call. With 5 bases removed from V and 4 bases from J, the gap between germline ends came to 17 bases. The CDR3 loop spans 15 amino acids. CDR1 and CDR2 (germline): MNHEY, SVGAGI. CDR3 loop: CASSPDTTAFYGYTF. The CDR3 DNA follows: TGTGCCAGCAGTCCCGACACCACAGCCTTCTATGGCTACACCTTC.

The rearrangement uses TRBV6-5 and TRBJ1-2; D not certain. The CDR3 is 12 residues long. V was clipped by 2 bases and J by 6 bases, with 7 bases between them. Per germline, CDR1 MNHEY and CDR2 SVGAGI. This CDR3 reads CASSYGPDGYTF. The DNA for the CDR3 is TGTGCCAGCAGTTACGGGCCTGATGGCTACACCTTC.

Details on this clone: Other DNA sequences from this sample encode an identical CDR3 as well. The gene calls are TRBV29-1 and TRBJ1-3; 9 bases line up with TRBD1. Germline lookup yields CDR1 SQVTM and CDR2 ANQGSEA. The CDR3 extends over 13 amino acids. The V and J ends lost 6 bases and 5 bases, in that order; junction bases with no gene match: 5. The CDR3 reads CSVKTGGRNTIYF. CDR3 coding DNA: TGCAGCGTCAAGACAGGGGGTAGAAACACCATATATTTT.

V is TRBV24-1 and J is TRBJ2-2; D ambiguous. The length of the CDR3 is 15 residues. CDR1 and CDR2 from the germline V gene are KGHDR and SFDVKD. Deletions cut 4 bases from V and 2 bases from J, with 10 bases between. The CDR3 region has the DNA TGTGCCACCAGTGACTTTAGCCGAAACACCGGGGAGCTGTTTTTT. Protein product: CATSDFSRNTGELFF.

CDR3 coding DNA: TGTGCCAGCAGTACCCGTGAGTTGTTCTTC. This codes for CASSTRELFF. V is TRBV28 and J is TRBJ2-1; D is unresolved. Germline V gene data show CDR1 as MDHEN and CDR2 as SYDVKM. Deletions cut 5 bases from V and 15 bases from J, with 11 bases between. This CDR3 contains 10 residues.

This chain links TRBV14 with TRBJ1-4; D might be TRBD1 (6 bases). The germline V gene encodes CDR1 SGHDN and CDR2 FVKESK. V gave up 3 bases and J gave up 6 bases, with 14 bases separating them. CDR3 length equals 15 residues. The CDR3 here is CASSQGDRSYEKLFF. In DNA form, the CDR3 reads TGTGCCAGCAGCCAGGGTGACAGGAGTTATGAAAAACTGTTTTTT.